This T cell receptor beta chain was observed in a study of molecular identifiers for immune sequencing clone quantification. The CDR3 length is 15 residues. V lost 5 bases, J lost 7 bases, and 12 bases stayed unmatched. This clonotype was seen at least ten times. MiXCR was run by TCRdb on the PCR reads, yielding one entry per CDR3 protein. There are about half a million distinct CDR3 sequences in the sample; less than 30% occur only once, and 0.76% lies in the top ten. The V call is TRBV12-3 or TRBV12-4, the J call TRBJ2-5, with TRBD2 identical over 8 bases. The sequenced sample was naive CD8+ T cells from blood, with Jurkat cell RNA spiked in. Subset reported: FACS-sorted CD8+CD4-CCR7+CD45RA+ naive T cells. The TCR comes from a human donor in good health. Some libraries in this study had Jurkat cell RNA spiked in. CDR3 bases: TGTGCCAGCAGTACTAGCGGTAACGGTTACGGGACCCAGTACTTC. Translated: CASSTSGNGYGTQYF.